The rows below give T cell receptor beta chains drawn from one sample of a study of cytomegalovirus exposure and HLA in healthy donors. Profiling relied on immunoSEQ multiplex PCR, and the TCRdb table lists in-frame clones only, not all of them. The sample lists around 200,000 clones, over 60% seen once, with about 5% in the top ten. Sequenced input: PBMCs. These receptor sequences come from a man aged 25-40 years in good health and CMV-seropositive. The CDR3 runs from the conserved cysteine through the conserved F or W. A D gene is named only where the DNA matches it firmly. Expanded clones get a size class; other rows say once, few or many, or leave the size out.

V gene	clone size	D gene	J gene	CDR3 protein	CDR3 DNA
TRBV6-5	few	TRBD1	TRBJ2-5	CASSRTGKETQYF	TGTGCCAGCAGTCGGACAGGAAAAGAGACCCAGTACTTC
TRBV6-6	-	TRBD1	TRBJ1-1	CASTSTGLNTEAFF	TGTGCCAGCACATCGACAGGGCTGAACACTGAAGCTTTCTTT
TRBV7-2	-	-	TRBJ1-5	CASSFFAEQPQHF	TGTGCCAGCAGCTTTTTTGCGGAACAGCCCCAGCATTTT
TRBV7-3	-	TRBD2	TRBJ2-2	CASSLTAVAGDAGELFF	TGTGCCAGCAGCTTAACGGCGGTAGCGGGAGATGCCGGGGAGCTGTTTTTT
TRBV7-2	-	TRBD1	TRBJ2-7	CASSLYTGTGGDEQYF	TGTGCCAGCAGCTTGTACACCGGGACAGGGGGCGACGAGCAGTACTTC
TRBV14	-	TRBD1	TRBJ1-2	CASSQDRFSGYTF	TGTGCCAGCAGCCAGGACAGGTTTTCTGGCTACACCTTC
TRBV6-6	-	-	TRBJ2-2	CASSYIRPGDTGELFF	TGTGCCAGCAGTTATATCCGTCCAGGGGACACCGGGGAGCTGTTTTTT
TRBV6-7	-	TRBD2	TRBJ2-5	CASRLAGRQETQYF	TGTGCCAGCAGACTAGCGGGACGTCAAGAGACCCAGTACTTC
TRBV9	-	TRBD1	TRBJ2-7	CASSYGQGAGEQYF	TGTGCCAGCAGCTACGGACAGGGGGCAGGCGAGCAGTACTTC
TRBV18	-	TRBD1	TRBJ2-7	CASSLYGQASYEQYF	TGTGCCAGCTCACTCTATGGACAGGCATCCTACGAGCAGTACTTC
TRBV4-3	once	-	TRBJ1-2	CASSQDWQNYGYTF	TGCGCCAGCAGCCAAGATTGGCAAAACTATGGCTACACCTTC
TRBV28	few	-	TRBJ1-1	CASRPDRMVNTEAFF	TGTGCCAGCAGGCCCGACAGGATGGTGAACACTGAAGCTTTCTTT
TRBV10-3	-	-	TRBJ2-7	CAISQEVSYEQYF	TGTGCCATCTCCCAAGAGGTTTCCTACGAGCAGTACTTC
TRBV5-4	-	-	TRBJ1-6	CASSFKGTNSPLHF	TGTGCCAGCAGCTTTAAAGGGACAAATTCACCCCTCCACTTT
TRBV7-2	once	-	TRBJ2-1	CASKKEGLNNEQFF	TGTGCCAGCAAGAAGGAAGGACTTAACAATGAGCAGTTCTTC
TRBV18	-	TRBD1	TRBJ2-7	CASSPPSGQNYEQYF	TGTGCCAGCTCACCACCATCGGGACAGAACTACGAGCAGTACTTC
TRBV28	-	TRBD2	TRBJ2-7	CASSPTSGGSSYEQYF	TGTGCCAGCAGCCCTACGTCGGGCGGGAGTTCCTACGAGCAGTACTTC
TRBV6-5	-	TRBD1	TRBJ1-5	CASSLGQGGQPQHF	TGTGCCAGCAGCCTCGGACAGGGTGGCCAGCCCCAGCATTTT
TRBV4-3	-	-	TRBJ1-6	CASSQDAGRYNSPLHF	TGCGCCAGCAGCCAAGATGCAGGGAGGTATAATTCACCCCTCCACTTT
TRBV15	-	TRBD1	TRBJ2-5	CATSTGQGVLGETQYF	TGTGCCACCAGCACAGGACAGGGTGTTTTGGGAGAGACCCAGTACTTC
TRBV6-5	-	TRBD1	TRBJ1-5	CASIWDSDSNQPQHF	TGTGCCAGCATCTGGGACAGCGATAGCAATCAGCCCCAGCATTTT
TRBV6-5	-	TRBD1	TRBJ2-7	CASSYGTASYEQYF	TGTGCCAGCAGTTACGGGACAGCCTCCTACGAGCAGTACTTC